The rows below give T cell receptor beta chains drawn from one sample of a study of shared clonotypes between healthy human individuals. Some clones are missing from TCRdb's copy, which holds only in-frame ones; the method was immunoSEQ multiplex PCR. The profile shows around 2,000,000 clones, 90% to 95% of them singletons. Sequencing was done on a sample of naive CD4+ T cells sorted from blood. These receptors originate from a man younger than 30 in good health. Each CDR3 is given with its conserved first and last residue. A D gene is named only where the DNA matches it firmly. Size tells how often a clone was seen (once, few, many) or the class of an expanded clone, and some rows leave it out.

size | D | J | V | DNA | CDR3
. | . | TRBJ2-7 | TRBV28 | TGTGCCAGCAGTCGGGACACGACGGGGGAGCAGTACTTC | CASSRDTTGEQYF
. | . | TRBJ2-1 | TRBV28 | TGTGCCAGCACCCCGGGGGGCCGCTCCTACAATGAGCAGTTCTTC | CASTPGGRSYNEQFF
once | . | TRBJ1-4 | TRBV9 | TGTGCCAGCAGCGTAGCTCTAGAGTCTAATGAAAAACTGTTTTTT | CASSVALESNEKLFF
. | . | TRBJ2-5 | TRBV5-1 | TGCGCCACCTCGGGAACACCCCAAGAGACCCAGTACTTC | CATSGTPQETQYF
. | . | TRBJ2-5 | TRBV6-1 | TGTGCCAGCAGGGGGGAGATTCAAGAGACCCAGTACTTC | CASRGEIQETQYF
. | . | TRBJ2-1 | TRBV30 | TGTGCCTGGAGTGCATGGATCGTTCCCTCCTACAATGAGCAGTTCTTC | CAWSAWIVPSYNEQFF
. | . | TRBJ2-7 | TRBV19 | TGTGCCAGTAGTATGGCACTTACCTACGAGCAGTACTTC | CASSMALTYEQYF
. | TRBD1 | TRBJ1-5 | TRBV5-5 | TGTGCCAGCAGCTTGGACAGGGGGGAACGCAATCAGCCCCAGCATTTT | CASSLDRGERNQPQHF
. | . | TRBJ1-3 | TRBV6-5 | TGTGCCAGCACCGTCGGAAACACCATATATTTT | CASTVGNTIYF
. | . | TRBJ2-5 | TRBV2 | TGTGCCAGCAGTTTCGCTCCAGACCAAGAGACCCAGTACTTC | CASSFAPDQETQYF
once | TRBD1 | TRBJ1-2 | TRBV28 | TGTGCCAGCAGTCCTGGACAGGGAAACGACTACACCTTC | CASSPGQGNDYTF